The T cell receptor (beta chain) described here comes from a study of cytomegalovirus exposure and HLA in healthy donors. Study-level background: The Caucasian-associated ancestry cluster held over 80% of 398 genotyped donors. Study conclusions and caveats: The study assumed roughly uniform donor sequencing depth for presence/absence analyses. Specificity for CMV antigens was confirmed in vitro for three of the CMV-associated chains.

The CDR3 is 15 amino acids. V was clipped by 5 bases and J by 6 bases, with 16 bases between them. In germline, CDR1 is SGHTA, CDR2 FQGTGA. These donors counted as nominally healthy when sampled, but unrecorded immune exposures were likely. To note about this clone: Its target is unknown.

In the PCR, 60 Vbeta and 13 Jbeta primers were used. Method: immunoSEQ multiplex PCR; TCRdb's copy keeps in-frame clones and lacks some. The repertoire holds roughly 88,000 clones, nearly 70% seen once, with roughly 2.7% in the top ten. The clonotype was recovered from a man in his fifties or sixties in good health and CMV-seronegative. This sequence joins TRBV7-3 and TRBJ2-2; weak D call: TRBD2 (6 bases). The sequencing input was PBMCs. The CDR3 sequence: CASSPQGGIAGELFF. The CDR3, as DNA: TGTGCCAGCAGCCCCCAGGGAGGTATCGCCGGGGAGCTGTTTTTT.